This T cell receptor (beta chain) was captured by sequencing in a study of T cell changes during pregnancy in multiple sclerosis. The CDR3 is 14 residues long. Germline CDR1 and CDR2: LNHDA and SQIVND (reference sequence). V shed 1 base and J shed 2 bases, with 5 bases lying between them. TCRdb's table, derived via immunoSEQ multiplex PCR, lists solely in-frame clones and lacks some. The sample has approximately 52,000 clones, approximately 92% seen once. The sample in question was CD4+ T cells from peripheral blood mononuclear cells, obtained after pregnancy. This sequence was found in a female donor with multiple sclerosis, enrolled in a pregnancy study. The V and J genes are TRBV19 and TRBJ2-2; D gene unclear. CDR3 sequence reads: CASSIGPNTGELFF. In nucleotides, the CDR3 is TGTGCCAGTAGTATAGGGCCAAACACCGGGGAGCTGTTTTTT.